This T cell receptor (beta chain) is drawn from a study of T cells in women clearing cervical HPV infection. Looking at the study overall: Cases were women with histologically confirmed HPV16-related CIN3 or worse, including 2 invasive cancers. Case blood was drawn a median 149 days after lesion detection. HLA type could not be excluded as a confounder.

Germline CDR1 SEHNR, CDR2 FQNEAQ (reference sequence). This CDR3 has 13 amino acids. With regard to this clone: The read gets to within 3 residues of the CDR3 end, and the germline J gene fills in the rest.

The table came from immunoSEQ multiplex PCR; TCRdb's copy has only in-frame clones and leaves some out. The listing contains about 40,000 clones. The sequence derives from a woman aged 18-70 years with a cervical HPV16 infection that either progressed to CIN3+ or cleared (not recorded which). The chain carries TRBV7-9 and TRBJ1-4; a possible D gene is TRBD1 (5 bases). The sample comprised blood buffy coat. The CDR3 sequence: CASTQAGANVLFF. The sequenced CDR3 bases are TGTGCCAGCACCCAAGCTGGGGCCAACGTA.